Listed below are T cell receptor beta chains from one sample, sequenced in a study of identical twins. TCRdb used MiXCR to reprocess the 5' RACE reads, holding one entry per CDR3 protein. The profile shows around 1.7 million distinct CDR3 sequences, more than 30% of them singletons. The sample was cord blood. The receptors were sampled from a newborn girl in good health. CDR3s include the opening cysteine and the closing phenylalanine or tryptophan. D genes are given only for firm matches. Only part of the rows carry a size: once, few, many, or a class if the clone is expanded.

V gene,J gene,clone size,D gene,CDR3 DNA,CDR3 protein
TRBV7-2,TRBJ1-1,.,.,TGTGCCAGCAGCTTAGAGGTTTCGTTTTCTGAAGCTTTCTTT,CASSLEVSFSEAFF
TRBV27,TRBJ2-5,many,.,TGTGCCAGCAGTTTGCTCAGGGGCCAAGAGACCCAGTACTTC,CASSLLRGQETQYF
TRBV5-1,TRBJ2-1,.,TRBD2,TGCGCCAGCAGCTCTGGGGGACTAGCGACCTACAATGAGCAGTTCTTC,CASSSGGLATYNEQFF
TRBV7-2,TRBJ2-5,.,.,TGTGCCAGCAGCTCCCTGGATCCGCAAGAGACCCAGTACTTC,CASSSLDPQETQYF
TRBV4-2,TRBJ1-4,.,TRBD1,TGTGCCAGCAGCCAAGGGGACAGGCTGGCAACTAATGAAAAACTGTTTTTT,CASSQGDRLATNEKLFF
TRBV3-1,TRBJ2-3,few,TRBD2,TGTGCCAGCAGCCAAGATCCCGGGACTAGCGGATTCACAGATACGCAGTATTTT,CASSQDPGTSGFTDTQYF
TRBV20-1,TRBJ2-5,once,.,TGCAGTGCTAGAGATTTGGCCCAGCCCGAGGTCGATGAGCAGTACTTC,CSARDLAQPEVDEQYF
TRBV7-8,TRBJ2-7,.,.,TGTGCCAGCAGCTTAATCTTTAGCGCCTACAATGAGCAGTACTTC,CASSLIFSAYNEQYF
TRBV12-3/TRBV12-4,TRBJ1-4,few,.,TGTGCCAGCACCTCCTTAGGGGTCCAGGGTGAAAAACTGTTTTTT,CASTSLGVQGEKLFF
TRBV2,TRBJ1-6,few,.,TGTGCCAGCAGTGAATTTCGGGGGTCACCCCTCCACTTT,CASSEFRGSPLHF
TRBV4-2,TRBJ2-1,.,TRBD2,TGTGCCAGCAGCCCGACTAGCGGAGACGTGTTCTTC,CASSPTSGDVFF
TRBV5-6,TRBJ2-1,.,TRBD2,TGTGCCAGCAGTTACTCCGAGGCGGGAGGGGCCTACAATGAGCAGTTCTTC,CASSYSEAGGAYNEQFF
TRBV7-2,TRBJ1-6,few,.,TGTGCCAGCAGCTTAGCGCAGGCAGGACATGATTCACCCCTCCACTTT,CASSLAQAGHDSPLHF
TRBV5-1,TRBJ2-1,few,TRBD2,TGCGCCAGCAGCTTGGGGGGACTAGCGGGTTTCTACAATGAGCAGTTCTTC,CASSLGGLAGFYNEQFF
TRBV20-1,TRBJ2-2,.,.,TGCAGTGCTAGGGGGTGGTTGAGGGACACCGGGGAGCTGTTTTTT,CSARGWLRDTGELFF